This T cell receptor (beta chain) came from a study of cytomegalovirus exposure and HLA in healthy donors. Study at large: Unique TCRs from HLA-typed donors, roughly 87 million of them, were held in an early data release.

The J segment lost 6 bases and the V segment lost 2 bases, leaving 6 bases of the junction unmatched. The CDR3 consists of 16 residues. In germline, CDR1 is MGHRA, CDR2 YSYEKL. The sample holds a few counts of this clone. The PCR made use of 60 Vbeta and 13 Jbeta primers. Data came from immunoSEQ multiplex PCR; TCRdb stores just in-frame clones and leaves some out. The data contain 140,000 to 150,000 clones, roughly two thirds of them singletons. Sequencing was performed on PBMCs. The TCR sequence derives from a male donor in good health and CMV-seronegative. This rearrangement joins TRBV4-1 to TRBJ2-2, with TRBD1 identical over 10 bases. This chain's CDR3 is CASSQRGTGAPGELFF. In DNA, the CDR3 is TGCGCCAGCAGCCAACGAGGGACAGGGGCCCCCGGGGAGCTGTTTTTT.